This TCR beta chain stems from a study of cytotoxic CD8 clonotypes in ibrutinib-treated CLL. Study background: Response samples were obtained once patients had received a median about 12 months of treatment, range 6 to 36. Study-wide points: Once treatment began, public clonotypes, which were uncommon, contracted or stayed stable. Clonality was higher at baseline than in age-matched healthy donors and tracked circulating CD8+ T-cell counts.

Details on this clone: No antigen is known for it.

Per the germline V gene, CDR1 is SGHVS and CDR2 is FQNEAQ. There are 15 residues in the CDR3. The ends lost 2 bases at V and 4 bases at J; junction bases unmatched: 3. Sequencing used immunoSEQ multiplex PCR; TCRdb keeps in-frame clones, though not all of them. The sample lists 110,000 to 150,000 clones; approximately 75% were seen once. The V gene is TRBV7-8, the J gene TRBJ2-5; 11 bases map to TRBD1. Sequencing used PBMCs, obtained after 12 months of ibrutinib treatment. The sequence came from a human donor with chronic lymphocytic leukemia. The CDR3 loop reads CASSLKDRGPETQYF. The CDR3 DNA follows: TGTGCCAGCAGCTTAAAGGACAGGGGGCCAGAGACCCAGTACTTC.